This T cell receptor beta chain was captured in a study of blood T cell repertoires in COVID-19. Study-level information: Whether acute or convalescent, the COVID-19 samples came from the United States, Italy and Spain. Nucleic acid was either cDNA or gDNA, and it came from T cells, B-cell-depleted T cells, or PBMCs.

Original analysis: Cell counts per sample came from amplifying reference gene primers. Method: immunoSEQ multiplex PCR; TCRdb's copy keeps in-frame clones and lacks some. V and J calls plus clone size are reproduced from that table; the DNA served to infer D and trimming. The sample holds a few hundred thousand clones; just over 85% are singletons and the top ten take around 2.2%. Germline loops: CDR1 MGHDK, CDR2 SYGVNS. CDR3 length: 13 amino acids. The V gene lost 6 bases and the J gene lost 3 bases, with 11 bases spanning the gap. Input material: peripheral blood. The chain has TRBV25-1 and TRBJ1-1; D call uncertain. The receptor was isolated from a man in his thirties or forties who had recovered from COVID-19. The CDR3 region is CASREGEYTEAFF. As DNA, the CDR3 is TGTGCCAGCAGGGAGGGTGAGTACACTGAAGCTTTCTTT.